This TCR beta chain comes out of a study of early T cells in non-severe SARS-CoV-2 infection. On the study more broadly: Bulk RNA from unsorted whole blood was sequenced; chains were unpaired. Study-level results: Anti-spike CD8 specificities were favored by VDJdb matching, whose results missed private and CD4 specificities.

Attached unique molecular identifiers marked individual cDNA molecules. TCRdb recomputed calls from the 5' RACE reads with MiXCR, one row per CDR3 protein. The repertoire holds about 77,000 distinct CDR3 sequences, with over 9% as singletons. There are a few counts of this clonotype. Its antigen is undetermined. Germline lookup yields CDR1 MDHEN and CDR2 SYDVKM. Trimming removed 7 bases from V and 5 bases from J, with 17 bases in between. The CDR3 consists of 15 residues. This TCR was recovered from an adult who was a healthcare worker with PCR-confirmed SARS-CoV-2 infection or an uninfected control (not recorded which). This chain joins TRBV28 and TRBJ2-2; weak D call: TRBD1 (5 bases). The sequencing input was whole blood. The CDR3 sequence is CASTHSQGRTGELFF. CDR3 coding DNA: TGTGCCAGCACCCATTCCCAGGGTCGGACCGGGGAGCTGTTTTTT.